The 13 T cell receptor beta chains below were found in one sample sequenced in a study of blood T cell repertoires in COVID-19. Sequencing used immunoSEQ multiplex PCR; TCRdb keeps in-frame clones, though not all of them. There are 200,000 or so clones in the sample; around nine tenths occur only once, and roughly 3% lies in the top ten. The sample comprised peripheral blood. The receptor source for this set is a man in his 60s with acute or convalescent COVID-19.

The rearrangement joins TRBV24-1 to TRBJ2-7; D is ambiguous. The CDR3 is 15 amino acids. The germline V and J ends were trimmed by 2 bases and 1 base, with 11 bases remaining between them. Germline V gene lookup returns CDR1 KGHDR and CDR2 SFDVKD. The DNA of the CDR3 is TGTGCCACCAGTGATTCAAGACAAAGATCCTACGAGCAGTACTTC. This translates into CATSDSRQRSYEQYF.

The CDR3 region has the DNA TGTGCCAGCAGCGCCGGGACAGGGGGCTTTGGGGCCAACGTCCTGACTTTC. Amino acids: CASSAGTGGFGANVLTF. J is TRBJ2-6 and V is TRBV3-1 (or the pseudogene TRBV3-2), with 12 nucleotides matching TRBD1. After removal of 5 bases from V and 3 bases from J, the junction contained 5 bases not matched to a gene. The CDR3 consists of 17 residues. Germline V gene sequence: CDR1 LGHDT, CDR2 YNNKEL (reference sequence).

This chain joins TRBV3-1 (or the pseudogene TRBV3-2) and TRBJ1-4; 10 bases align to TRBD1. Germline trimming cut 2 bases from V and 7 bases from J; bases unmatched to any gene: 7. Per the germline V gene, CDR1 is LGHDT and CDR2 is YNNKEL (reference sequence). This CDR3 region has 16 residues. This CDR3 is CASSQPGQGVGEKLFF. CDR3 nucleotides: TGTGCCAGCAGCCAACCAGGACAGGGGGTCGGTGAAAAACTGTTTTTT.

Written as DNA, the CDR3 is TGTGCCAGCAGCGTAGTGGCGGAGGTGGATGAGCAGTTCTTC. This encodes CASSVVAEVDEQFF. The chain joins TRBV9 to TRBJ2-1, with a weak D call TRBD2 (5 bases). The CDR3 totals 14 residues. Germline V gene data show CDR1 as SGDLS and CDR2 as YYNGEE. V lost 0 bases, J lost 8 bases, and 12 bases lay in between.

CDR3 amino acids: CASNLAGGPNTEAFF. Written as DNA, the CDR3 is TGTGCCAGCAACCTAGCGGGGGGGCCGAACACTGAAGCTTTCTTT. This rearrangement joins TRBV6-8 to TRBJ1-1; perhaps TRBD1 as D (6 bases). Germline values: CDR1 MNHGY, CDR2 SAAAGT. The CDR3 spans 15 residues. V lost 7 bases, J lost 1 base, and 16 bases lay in between.

On this clone itself: Germline and junction disagree at one end, which may indicate a read error. The rearrangement joins TRBV6-7 to TRBJ2-1; D may be TRBD1 (6 bases). TRBV6-7 is given ORF status, its function remaining uncertain. This CDR3 has 13 amino acids. The CDR3 coding sequence is TGCCCAAAAGGGACATTATCCTACAATGAGCAGTTCTTC. This sequence encodes CPKGTLSYNEQFF.

This chain uses TRBV18 with TRBJ2-7; D ambiguous. CDR1 is KGHSH, CDR2 LQKENI, per germline. V was clipped by 4 bases and J by 4 bases, with 11 bases between them. There are 13 residues in the CDR3. The CDR3 region is CASSLEETYEQYF. The CDR3 DNA follows: TGTGCCAGCTCACTAGAGGAGACTTACGAGCAGTACTTC.

The J gene is TRBJ2-2, the V gene TRBV6-5, with D possibly TRBD1 on 5 matching bases. V lost 2 bases and J lost 7, with 17 bases in between. This CDR3 is built from 16 residues. CDR1 and CDR2 (germline): MNHEY, SVGAGI. DNA for the CDR3: TGTGCCAGCAGTTACGGATTAGGGGCGAGTAACGGGGAGCTGTTTTTT. Its protein is CASSYGLGASNGELFF.

The CDR3: CASSLAAGTRSQYF. The CDR3 region has the DNA TGTGCCAGCAGCTTGGCGGCAGGGACTAGATCCCAGTACTTC. The V and J genes are TRBV5-6 and TRBJ2-5, with 8 bases fitting TRBD2. The CDR3 loop spans 14 amino acids. Losses at the gene ends were 0 bases for V and 9 bases for J; bases not matched to a gene: 7. Germline V gene data show CDR1 as SGHDT and CDR2 as YYEEEE.

This rearrangement joins TRBV7-6 to TRBJ2-3; 10 nucleotides match TRBD2. This CDR3 is 19 amino acids long. The V segment lost 1 base and the J segment 0 bases; nucleotides outside the gene matches: 10. Germline lookup yields CDR1 SGHVS and CDR2 FNYEAQ. CDR3 bases: TGTGCCAGCAGCTTAGGGGCTTTAGCGGGGGGCTATAGCACAGATACGCAGTATTTT. It codes for CASSLGALAGGYSTDTQYF.

The V and J genes are TRBV27 and TRBJ2-1; 8 bases line up with TRBD1. This CDR3 has 12 amino acids. Trimming removed 9 bases from V and 4 bases from J; junction bases left unmatched: 2. Germline loops: CDR1 MNHEY, CDR2 SMNVEV (reference sequence). The CDR3 DNA reads as TGTGCCAGTGGACAGGGTTACAATGAGCAGTTCTTC. Translation gives CASGQGYNEQFF.

The rearrangement joins TRBV4-1 to TRBJ2-5, with 8 nucleotides matching TRBD2. The CDR3 runs 16 residues. V gave up 4 bases and J gave up 5 bases; unmatched junction bases: 12. Looked up from germline, CDR1 is MGHRA and CDR2 is YSYEKL. CDR3 DNA: TGCGCCAGCAGCCTCACCCTAGCGGGCCGAGGGGAGACCCAGTACTTC. Its translation: CASSLTLAGRGETQYF.

The rearrangement uses TRBV5-1 and TRBJ2-3; D might be TRBD1 (5 bases). V lost 0 bases and J 1 base, leaving 6 bases between the germline ends. From germline, CDR1 is SGHRS and CDR2 YFSETQ. The CDR3 has 14 amino acids. DNA of the CDR3: TGCGCCAGCAGCTTGGAAGGGGGCACAGATACGCAGTATTTT. It specifies CASSLEGGTDTQYF.